This T cell receptor beta chain emerged from a study of molecular identifiers for immune sequencing clone quantification. TCRdb passed the PCR reads through MiXCR, listing each CDR3 protein once. The table records 80,000 to 100,000 distinct CDR3 sequences, about 24% of them present only once. Comment on this clonotype: Its antigen is not known. Just one base apart from a much larger clone, this may be a read error.

Findings and caveats of the study: The study found clones above 20 RNA copies held over 98% of effector molecules and under 1% in naive cells.

Naive CD8 T cells, phenotype CD8+CD4-CCR7+CD45RA+, were sorted. The germline V gene encodes CDR1 SQVTM and CDR2 ANQGSEA. V was trimmed by 4 bases and J by 0 bases, leaving 5 bases between them. The CDR3 runs to 12 residues. This clonotype was sampled from a human donor in good health. Some libraries in this study had Jurkat cell RNA spiked in. J is TRBJ2-3 and V is TRBV29-1, with no clear D. The sequenced material came from naive CD8+ T cells from blood, with Jurkat cell RNA spiked in. Subset specified: FACS-sorted CD8+CD4-CCR7+CD45RA+ naive T cells. The CDR3 here is CSVGVSTDTQYF. In DNA form, the CDR3 reads TGCAGCGTTGGGGTAAGCACAGATACGCAGTATTTT.